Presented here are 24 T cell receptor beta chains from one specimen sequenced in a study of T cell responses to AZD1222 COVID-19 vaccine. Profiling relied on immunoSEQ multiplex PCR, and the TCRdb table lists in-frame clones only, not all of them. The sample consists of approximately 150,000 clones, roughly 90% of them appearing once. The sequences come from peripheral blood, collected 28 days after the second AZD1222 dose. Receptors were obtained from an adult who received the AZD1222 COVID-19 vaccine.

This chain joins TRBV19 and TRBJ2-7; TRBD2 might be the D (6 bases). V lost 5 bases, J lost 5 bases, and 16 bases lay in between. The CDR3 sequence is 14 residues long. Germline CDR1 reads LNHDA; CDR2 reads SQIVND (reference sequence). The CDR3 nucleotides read TGTGCCAGTAGTCTGCCCAGCCGGAGGGACGAGCAGTACTTC. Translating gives CASSLPSRRDEQYF. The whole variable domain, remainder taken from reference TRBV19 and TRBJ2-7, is DGGITQSPKYLFRKEGQNVTLSCEQNLNHDAMYWYRQDPGQGLRLIYYSQIVNDFQKGDIAEGYSVSREKKESFPLTVTSAQKNPTAFYLCASSLPSRRDEQYFGPGTRLTVT.

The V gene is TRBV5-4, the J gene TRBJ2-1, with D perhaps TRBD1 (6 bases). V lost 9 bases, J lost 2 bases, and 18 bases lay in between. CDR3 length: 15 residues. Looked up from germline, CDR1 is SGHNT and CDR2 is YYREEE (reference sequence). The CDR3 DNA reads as TGTGCCATAATGTCCAAGGACAGAGCCTACAATGAGCAGTTCTTC. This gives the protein CAIMSKDRAYNEQFF.

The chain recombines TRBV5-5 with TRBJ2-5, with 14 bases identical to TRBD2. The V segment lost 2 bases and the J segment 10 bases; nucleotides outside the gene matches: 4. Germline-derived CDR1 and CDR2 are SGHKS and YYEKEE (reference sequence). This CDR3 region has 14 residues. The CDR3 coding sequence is TGTGCCAGCAGCTTAGAAGGGACTAGCGGGAGCCAGTACTTC. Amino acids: CASSLEGTSGSQYF.

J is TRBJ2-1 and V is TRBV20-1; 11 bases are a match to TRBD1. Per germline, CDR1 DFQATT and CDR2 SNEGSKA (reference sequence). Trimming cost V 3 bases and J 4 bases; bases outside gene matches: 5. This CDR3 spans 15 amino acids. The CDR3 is CSASRTGGVYNEQFF. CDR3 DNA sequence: TGCAGTGCTAGTAGGACAGGGGGCGTTTACAATGAGCAGTTCTTC.

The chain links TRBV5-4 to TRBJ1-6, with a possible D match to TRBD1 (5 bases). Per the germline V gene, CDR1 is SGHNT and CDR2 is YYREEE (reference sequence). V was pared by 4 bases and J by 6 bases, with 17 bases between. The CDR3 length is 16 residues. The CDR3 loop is CASSGGRLGGNSPLHF. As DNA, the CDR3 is TGTGCCAGCAGCGGCGGCCGGTTGGGGGGTAATTCACCCCTCCACTTT.

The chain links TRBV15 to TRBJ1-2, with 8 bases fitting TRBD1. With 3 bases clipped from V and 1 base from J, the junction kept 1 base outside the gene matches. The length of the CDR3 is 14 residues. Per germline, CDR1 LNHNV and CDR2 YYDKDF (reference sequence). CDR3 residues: CATSRDRVNYGYTF. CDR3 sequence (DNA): TGTGCCACCAGCAGGGACAGGGTTAACTATGGCTACACCTTC.

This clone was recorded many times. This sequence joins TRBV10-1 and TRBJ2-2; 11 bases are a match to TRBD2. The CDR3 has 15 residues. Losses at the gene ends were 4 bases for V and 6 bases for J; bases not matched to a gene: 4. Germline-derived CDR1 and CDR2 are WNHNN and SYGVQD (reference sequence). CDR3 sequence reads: CASSVTSGSPGELFF. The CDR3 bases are TGCGCCAGCAGTGTAACTAGCGGGAGCCCCGGGGAGCTGTTTTTT.

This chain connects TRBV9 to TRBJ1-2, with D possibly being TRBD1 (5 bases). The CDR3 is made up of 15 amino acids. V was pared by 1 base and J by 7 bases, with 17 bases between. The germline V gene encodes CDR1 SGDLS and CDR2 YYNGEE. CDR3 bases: TGTGCCAGCAGCGTAACCGGGACCCCGTCCGGTGGCTACACCTTC. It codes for CASSVTGTPSGGYTF.

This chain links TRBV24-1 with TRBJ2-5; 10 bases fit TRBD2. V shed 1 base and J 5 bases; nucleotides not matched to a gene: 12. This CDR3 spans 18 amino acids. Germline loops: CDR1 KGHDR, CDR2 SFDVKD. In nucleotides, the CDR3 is TGTGCCACCAGTGATTTTAGGTCAGCTAGCGGGAGTATGGAGACCCAGTACTTC. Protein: CATSDFRSASGSMETQYF.

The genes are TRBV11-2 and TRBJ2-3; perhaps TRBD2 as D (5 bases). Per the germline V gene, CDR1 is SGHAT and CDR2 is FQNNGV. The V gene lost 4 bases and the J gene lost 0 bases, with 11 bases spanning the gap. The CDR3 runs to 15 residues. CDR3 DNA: TGTGCCAGCAGCTCGAGCGGACTTAGCACAGATACGCAGTATTTT. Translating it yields CASSSSGLSTDTQYF.

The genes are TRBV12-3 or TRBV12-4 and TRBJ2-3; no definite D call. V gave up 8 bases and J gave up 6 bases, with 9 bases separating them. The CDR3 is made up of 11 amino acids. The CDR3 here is CASGILDTQYF. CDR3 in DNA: TGTGCCAGCGGCATCTTGGATACGCAGTATTTT.

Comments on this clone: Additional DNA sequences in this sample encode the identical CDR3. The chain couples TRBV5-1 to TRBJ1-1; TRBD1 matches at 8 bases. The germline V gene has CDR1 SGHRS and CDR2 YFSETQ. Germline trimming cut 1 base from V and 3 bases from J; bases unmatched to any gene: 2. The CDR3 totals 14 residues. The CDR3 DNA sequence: TGCGCCAGCAGCTTGACAGGGGGAGACACTGAAGCTTTCTTT. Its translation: CASSLTGGDTEAFF.

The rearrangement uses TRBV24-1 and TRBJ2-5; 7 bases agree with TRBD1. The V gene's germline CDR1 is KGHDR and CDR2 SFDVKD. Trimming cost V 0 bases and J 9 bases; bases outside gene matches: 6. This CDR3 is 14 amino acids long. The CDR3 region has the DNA TGTGCCACCAGTGATTTGGAGGGACAGCGGCCCCAGTACTTC. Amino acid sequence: CATSDLEGQRPQYF.

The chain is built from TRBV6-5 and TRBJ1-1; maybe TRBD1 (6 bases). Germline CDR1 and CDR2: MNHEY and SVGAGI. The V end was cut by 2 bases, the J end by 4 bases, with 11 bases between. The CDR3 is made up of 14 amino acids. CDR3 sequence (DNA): TGTGCCAGCAGTTACGCCAGGGGTTCCACTGAAGCTTTCTTT. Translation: CASSYARGSTEAFF.

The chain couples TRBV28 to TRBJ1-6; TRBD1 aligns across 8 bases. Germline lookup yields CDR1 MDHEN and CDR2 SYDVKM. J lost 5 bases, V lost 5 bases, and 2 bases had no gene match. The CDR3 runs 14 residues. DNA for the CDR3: TGTGCCAGCAGTCCGGGACAGGATAATTCACCCCTCCACTTT. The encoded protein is CASSPGQDNSPLHF.

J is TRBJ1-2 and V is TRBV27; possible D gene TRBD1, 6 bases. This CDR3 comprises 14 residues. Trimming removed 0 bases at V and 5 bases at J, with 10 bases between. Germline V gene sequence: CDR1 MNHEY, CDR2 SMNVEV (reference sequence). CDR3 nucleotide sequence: TGTGCCAGCAGTTTATCCCAGGGGAGTTATGGCTACACCTTC. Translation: CASSLSQGSYGYTF.

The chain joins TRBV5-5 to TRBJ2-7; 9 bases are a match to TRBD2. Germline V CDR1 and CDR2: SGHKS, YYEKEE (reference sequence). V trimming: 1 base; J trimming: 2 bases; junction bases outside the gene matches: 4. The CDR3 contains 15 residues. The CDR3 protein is CASSLTSGYTYEQYF. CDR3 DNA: TGTGCCAGCAGCTTGACTAGCGGGTATACCTACGAGCAGTACTTC.

The chain's CDR3 is CASSHRGSPLHF. The CDR3 coding sequence is TGTGCCAGCAGTCACAGGGGTTCACCCCTCCACTTT. The V gene is TRBV28, the J gene TRBJ1-6; 7 bases map to TRBD1. Losses at the gene ends were 5 bases for V and 9 bases for J; bases not matched to a gene: 1. The CDR3 is 12 amino acids. The germline gives CDR1 MDHEN, CDR2 SYDVKM.

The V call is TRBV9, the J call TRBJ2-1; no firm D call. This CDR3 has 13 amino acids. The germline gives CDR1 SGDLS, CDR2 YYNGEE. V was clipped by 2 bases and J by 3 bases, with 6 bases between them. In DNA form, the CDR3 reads TGTGCCAGCAGCGTGGGTTACTACAATGAGCAGTTCTTC. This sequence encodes CASSVGYYNEQFF.

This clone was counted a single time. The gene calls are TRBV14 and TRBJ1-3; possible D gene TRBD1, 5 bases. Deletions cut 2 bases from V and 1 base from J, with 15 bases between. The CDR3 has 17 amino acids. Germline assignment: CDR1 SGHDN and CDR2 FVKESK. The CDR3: CASSQLRGGMSGNTIYF. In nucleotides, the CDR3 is TGTGCCAGCAGCCAACTGCGCGGGGGAATGTCTGGAAACACCATATATTTT.

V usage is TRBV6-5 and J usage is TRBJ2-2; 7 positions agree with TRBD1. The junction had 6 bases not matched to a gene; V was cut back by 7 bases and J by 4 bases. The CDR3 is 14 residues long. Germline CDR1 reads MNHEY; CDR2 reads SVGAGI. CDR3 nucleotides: TGTGCCAGCATTAACAGGGGTCGCACCGGGGAGCTGTTTTTT. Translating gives CASINRGRTGELFF.

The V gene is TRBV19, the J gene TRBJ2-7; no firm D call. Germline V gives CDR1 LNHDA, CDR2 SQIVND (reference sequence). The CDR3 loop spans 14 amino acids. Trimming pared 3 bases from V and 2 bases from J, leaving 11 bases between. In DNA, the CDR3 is TGTGCCAGTAGTATTGGGTCTCTCGCCTACGAGCAGTACTTC. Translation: CASSIGSLAYEQYF. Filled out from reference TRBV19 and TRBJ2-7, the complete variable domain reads DGGITQSPKYLFRKEGQNVTLSCEQNLNHDAMYWYRQDPGQGLRLIYYSQIVNDFQKGDIAEGYSVSREKKESFPLTVTSAQKNPTAFYLCASSIGSLAYEQYFGPGTRLTVT.

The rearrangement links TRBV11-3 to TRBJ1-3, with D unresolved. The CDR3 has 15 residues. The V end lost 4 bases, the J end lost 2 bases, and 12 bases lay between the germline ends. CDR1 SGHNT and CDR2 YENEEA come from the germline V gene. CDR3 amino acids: CASSSFSGPGNTIYF. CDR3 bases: TGTGCCAGCAGCTCCTTTTCCGGGCCTGGAAACACCATATATTTT.

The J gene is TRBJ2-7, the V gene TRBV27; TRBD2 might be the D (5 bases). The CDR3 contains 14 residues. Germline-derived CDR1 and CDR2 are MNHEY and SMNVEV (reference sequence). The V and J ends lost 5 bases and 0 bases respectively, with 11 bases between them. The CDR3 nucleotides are TGTGCCAGCAGTAGAGGGTCGGTCTCCTACGAGCAGTACTTC. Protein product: CASSRGSVSYEQYF.